The present T cell receptor beta chain was sequenced within a study of immune evolution from preneoplasia to lung adenocarcinoma. Whole-study findings and limits: From normal lung to invasive adenocarcinoma, top clone frequencies appeared to decrease.

Here immunoSEQ multiplex PCR was the method, and the copy in TCRdb shows in-frame clones only, minus some. The sample yields more than 5,500 clones, roughly 80% seen once. With regard to this clone: Its antigen remains unidentified.

This clonotype originated in a person between 50 and 69 years old with lung adenocarcinoma. What was sequenced was FFPE minimally invasive lung adenocarcinoma tissue.

The CDR3 here is CASSGDRGRKRETQYF. CDR3 DNA: TGTGCCAGCAGCGGCGACAGGGGGAGGAAGAGAGAGACCCAGTACTTC. The chain is built from TRBV7-9 and TRBJ2-5; TRBD1 matches 9 bases. The length of the CDR3 is 16 residues. Germline values: CDR1 SEHNR, CDR2 FQNEAQ (reference sequence). Trimming took 5 bases from V and 4 from J; bases not matched to a gene: 11.